A selection of T cell receptor beta chains follows, all from one sample in a study of follicular helper T cells after annual influenza vaccination. Profiled with immunoSEQ multiplex PCR; TCRdb holds only in-frame clones, not every one. The sample contains some 5,000 clones, 80% to 85% of which appear only once. The source was CXCR5+ CD38- circulating T follicular helper cells from blood, collected 7 days after influenza vaccination. Source of these receptors: an adult who received the influenza vaccine. Each CDR3 is given with its conserved first and last residue. The D gene is left open where the match is weak. Rows give clone size only sometimes, using once, few, many, or a class for an expanded clone.

V gene	clone size	D gene	J gene	CDR3 protein	CDR3 DNA
TRBV6-1	once	-	TRBJ2-2	CASNLWTANTGELFF	TGTGCCAGCAATTTATGGACGGCTAACACCGGGGAGCTGTTTTTT
TRBV4-3	once	-	TRBJ2-7	CASSQGIKWREEGSYEQYF	TGCGCCAGCAGCCAAGGTATCAAATGGAGAGAGGAAGGCTCCTACGAGCAGTACTTC
TRBV6-5	-	-	TRBJ2-3	CASSSHGGISTDTQYF	TGTGCCAGCAGTTCCCATGGTGGGATAAGCACAGATACGCAGTATTTT
TRBV29-1	-	TRBD1	TRBJ2-7	CSALTGIGYEQYF	TGCAGCGCCCTGACAGGGATAGGCTACGAGCAGTACTTC
TRBV2	-	-	TRBJ2-3	CASSVSRDTQYF	TGTGCCAGCAGTGTGAGTCGGGATACGCAGTATTTT
TRBV5-5	few	TRBD1	TRBJ2-7	CASSLQGGPYEQYF	TGTGCCAGCAGCTTACAGGGGGGCCCCTACGAGCAGTACTTC
TRBV9	-	-	TRBJ1-2	CASSVATSGRYGYTF	TGTGCCAGCAGCGTAGCTACAAGTGGGAGGTATGGCTACACCTTC
TRBV6-1	-	-	TRBJ2-7	CASSVSVAKTHEQYF	TGTGCCAGCAGCGTAAGCGTAGCCAAAACCCACGAGCAGTACTTC
TRBV11-3	-	-	TRBJ2-6	CASSLGGEGANVLTF	TGTGCCAGCAGCTTGGGGGGTGAAGGGGCCAACGTCCTGACTTTC
TRBV7-2	once	TRBD2	TRBJ2-7	CASSHGLAGGRSF	TGTGCCAGCAGCCACGGGCTAGCGGGGGGACGGTCCTTC
TRBV6-6	-	TRBD2	TRBJ2-7	CASSLGLAEYEQYF	TGTGCCAGCAGCCTGGGACTAGCGGAGTACGAGCAGTACTTC
TRBV7-3	-	-	TRBJ2-5	CASSLNPGSFETQYF	TGTGCCAGCAGCTTAAATCCAGGGTCTTTTGAGACCCAGTACTTC
TRBV7-9	-	-	TRBJ2-7	CASSLDGALNEQYF	TGTGCCAGCAGCTTAGATGGGGCTCTGAACGAGCAGTACTTC
TRBV2	-	-	TRBJ2-1	CASRGTPGTEQFF	TGTGCCAGCAGAGGGACCCCAGGGACTGAGCAGTTCTTC
TRBV5-1	-	TRBD1	TRBJ2-6	CASSLGTGGPSANVLTF	TGCGCCAGCAGCTTGGGGACAGGGGGCCCGTCTGCCAACGTCCTGACTTTC
TRBV15	once	TRBD1	TRBJ2-7	CATSRYRGSGYEQYF	TGTGCCACCAGCAGATACAGGGGGAGCGGCTACGAGCAGTACTTC
TRBV4-2	-	-	TRBJ2-5	CASSQEPSVVETQYF	TGTGCCAGCAGCCAAGAACCTAGCGTGGTGGAGACCCAGTACTTC
TRBV20-1	-	-	TRBJ2-5	CSTPHQETQYF	TGCAGTACCCCCCACCAAGAGACCCAGTACTTC
TRBV5-6	-	TRBD1	TRBJ1-2	CASSLDPRGHYGYTF	TGTGCCAGCAGCTTGGATCCCAGGGGGCACTATGGCTACACCTTC
TRBV11-2	-	-	TRBJ2-2	CASSLERGTGELFF	TGTGCCAGCAGCCTAGAGAGGGGTACCGGGGAGCTGTTTTTT
TRBV21-1	-	-	TRBJ2-1	CASSRGTSGRVLIFSSYNEQFF	TGTGCCAGCAGCAGAGGGACTAGCGGGAGGGTTCTAATATTTAGCTCCTACAATGAGCAGTTCTTC
TRBV7-9	-	-	TRBJ2-3	CASSFGDTQYF	TGTGCCAGCAGCTTCGGAGATACGCAGTATTTT
TRBV7-6	-	TRBD2	TRBJ2-5	CASSRAGGPETQYF	TGTGCCAGCAGCCGAGCGGGGGGGCCGGAGACCCAGTACTTC
TRBV4-3	-	TRBD2	TRBJ2-3	CASSLLSGTSGSADTQYF	TGCGCCAGCAGCCTCCTTTCCGGGACTAGCGGGAGCGCAGATACGCAGTATTTT
TRBV5-1	few	TRBD1	TRBJ1-2	CASNTEGAPRYGYTF	TGCGCCAGCAACACAGAGGGGGCCCCACGCTATGGCTACACCTTC
TRBV7-2	-	TRBD1	TRBJ1-1	CASSPLTGANPPGSF	TGTGCCAGCAGCCCTCTGACAGGGGCGAACCCCCCTGGGTCCTTT
TRBV15	-	TRBD2	TRBJ2-5	CATSRARLAGEETQYF	TGTGCCACCAGCAGAGCCCGACTAGCGGGAGAGGAGACCCAGTACTTC
TRBV20-1	-	-	TRBJ2-5	CSAITGETQYF	TGCAGTGCGATTACAGGGGAGACCCAGTACTTC
TRBV6-6	-	TRBD1	TRBJ1-1	CASSQGQGARGTEAFF	TGTGCCAGCAGTCAGGGACAGGGGGCGCGGGGCACTGAAGCTTTCTTT
TRBV11-2	-	TRBD1	TRBJ1-2	CASSAGQIYGYTF	TGTGCCAGCAGCGCGGGACAGATCTATGGCTACACCTTC